Many counts were recorded for the clone carrying this T cell receptor (beta chain). This entry belongs to a study of regulatory T cells in long-lasting Graves disease. The CDR3 extends over 12 amino acids. The germline V gene encodes CDR1 WSHSY and CDR2 SAAADI. V was pared by 5 bases and J by 12 bases, with 14 bases between. Building the TCR beta libraries relied on iRepertoire HTBI primers, and CDR3 regions underwent Arm-PCR. TCRdb reanalysed the multiplex PCR reads using MiXCR and keeps one entry per CDR3 protein. The data show roughly 360,000 distinct CDR3 sequences, roughly 12% seen once. Time point of the sample: newly diagnosed GD, antithyroid drugs for less than 3 months. The TCR library used RNA extracted from PBMCs. The same sample was also used in a study of T cells in Graves' hyperthyroidism and ophthalmopathy.

Sequenced here: peripheral blood mononuclear cells (PBMCs), sampled at new diagnosis, from a patient treated with antithyroid drugs. The receptor comes from a woman between 18 and 29 years old with Graves disease. The chain combines TRBV10-2 with TRBJ2-1; D may correspond to TRBD1 or TRBD2 (5 bases each). The CDR3 reads CASSRGDPWQFF. The CDR3, as DNA: TGCGCCAGCAGTCGGGGCGACCCGTGGCAGTTCTTC.